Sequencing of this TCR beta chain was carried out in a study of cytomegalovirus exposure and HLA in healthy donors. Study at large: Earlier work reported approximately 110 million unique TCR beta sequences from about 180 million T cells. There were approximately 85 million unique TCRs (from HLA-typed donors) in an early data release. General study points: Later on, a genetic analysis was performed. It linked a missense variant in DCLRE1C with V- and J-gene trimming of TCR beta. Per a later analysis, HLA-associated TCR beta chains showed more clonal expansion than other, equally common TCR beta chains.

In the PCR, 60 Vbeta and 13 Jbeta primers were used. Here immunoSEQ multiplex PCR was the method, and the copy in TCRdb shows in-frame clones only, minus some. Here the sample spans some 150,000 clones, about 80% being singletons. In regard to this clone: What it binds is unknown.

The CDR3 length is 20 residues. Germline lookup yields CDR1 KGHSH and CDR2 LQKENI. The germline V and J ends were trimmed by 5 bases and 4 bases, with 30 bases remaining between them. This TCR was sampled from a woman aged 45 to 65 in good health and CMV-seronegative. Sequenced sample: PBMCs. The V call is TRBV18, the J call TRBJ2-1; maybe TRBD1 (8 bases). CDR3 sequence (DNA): TGTGCCAGCTCATCAGGAGGGACAGGCCTGCGACTAGCCGCATACAATGAGCAGTTCTTC. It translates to CASSSGGTGLRLAAYNEQFF.